This T cell receptor (beta chain) was profiled in a study of blood T cell repertoires in COVID-19. On the study more broadly: Material from acute and convalescent COVID-19 was sourced from the United States, Italy and Spain.

The assay was immunoSEQ multiplex PCR, and TCRdb's table has in-frame clones only and misses some. The data contain tens of thousands of clones, 70% to 80% of them seen just once; the ten biggest clones take up approximately 2.1%. From germline, CDR1 is SGDLS and CDR2 YYNGEE. Trimming cost V 2 bases and J 5 bases, with 13 bases left between them. CDR3 length equals 14 residues. The sequenced sample was peripheral blood. The TCR originated in a man between 65 and 85 years old with COVID-19, enrolled during active disease. The rearrangement links TRBV9 to TRBJ1-2; perhaps TRBD1 as D (6 bases). The CDR3 region has the DNA TGTGCCAGCAGCGTTTGGGGGGGCGGATATGGCTACACCTTC. Amino acid sequence: CASSVWGGGYGYTF. The full variable domain, completed using reference TRBV9 and TRBJ1-2, is DSGVTQTPKHLITATGQRVTLRCSPRSGDLSVYWYQQSLDQGLQFLIQYYNGEERAKGNILERFSAQQFPDLHSELNLSSLELGDSALYFCASSVWGGGYGYTFGSGTRLTVV.